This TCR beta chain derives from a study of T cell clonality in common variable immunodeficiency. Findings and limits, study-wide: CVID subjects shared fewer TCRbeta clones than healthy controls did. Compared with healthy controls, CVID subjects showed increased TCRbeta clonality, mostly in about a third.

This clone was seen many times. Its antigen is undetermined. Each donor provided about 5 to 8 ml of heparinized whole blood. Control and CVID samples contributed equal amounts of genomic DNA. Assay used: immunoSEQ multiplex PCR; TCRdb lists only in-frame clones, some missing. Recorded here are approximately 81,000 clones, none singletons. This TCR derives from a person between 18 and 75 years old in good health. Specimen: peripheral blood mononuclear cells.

The sequenced CDR3 bases are TGCAGTGCTAGAGATATTTGGACAAAGAACACTGAA. Translated, it gives CSARDIWTKNTE. The complete CDR3 reads CSARDIWTKNTEAFF. V gene TRBV20-1 combines with J gene TRBJ1-1, with D possibly being TRBD1 (5 bases). Sequencing ends 3 residues short of the CDR3 end; the germline J gene provides the rest. Germline CDR1 and CDR2: DFQATT and SNEGSKA (reference sequence). The CDR3 is 15 amino acids. Trimming pared 0 bases from V and 1 base from J, leaving 12 bases between.